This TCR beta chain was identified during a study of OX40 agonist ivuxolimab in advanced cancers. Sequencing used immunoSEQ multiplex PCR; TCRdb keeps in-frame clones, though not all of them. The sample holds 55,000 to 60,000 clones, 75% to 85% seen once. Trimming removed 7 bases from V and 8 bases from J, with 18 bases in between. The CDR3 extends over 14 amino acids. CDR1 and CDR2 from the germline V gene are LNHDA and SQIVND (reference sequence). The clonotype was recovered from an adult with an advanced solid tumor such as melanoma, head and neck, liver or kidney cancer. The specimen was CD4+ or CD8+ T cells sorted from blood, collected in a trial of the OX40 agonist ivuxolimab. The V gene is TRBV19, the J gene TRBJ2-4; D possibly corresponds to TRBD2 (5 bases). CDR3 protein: CASTDPGSLHIQYF. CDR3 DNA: TGTGCCAGTACCGACCCGGGGAGCCTACACATTCAGTACTTC.